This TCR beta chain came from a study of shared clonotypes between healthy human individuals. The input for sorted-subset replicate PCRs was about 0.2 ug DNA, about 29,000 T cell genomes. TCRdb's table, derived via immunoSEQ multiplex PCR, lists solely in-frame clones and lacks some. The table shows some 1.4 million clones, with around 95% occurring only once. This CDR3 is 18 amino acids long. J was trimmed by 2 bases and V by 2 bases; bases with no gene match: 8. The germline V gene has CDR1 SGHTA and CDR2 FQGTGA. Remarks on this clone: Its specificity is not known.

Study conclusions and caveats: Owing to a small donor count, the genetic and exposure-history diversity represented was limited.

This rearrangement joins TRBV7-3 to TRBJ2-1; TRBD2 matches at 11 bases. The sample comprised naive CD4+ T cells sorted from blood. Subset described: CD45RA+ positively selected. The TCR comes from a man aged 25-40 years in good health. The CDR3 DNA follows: TGTGCCAGCAGCTTACTTCCTAGCGGGAGGAATACCTACAATGAGCAGTTCTTC. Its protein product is CASSLLPSGRNTYNEQFF.